Below are 27 T cell receptor beta chains sequenced from a single sample in a study of T cells after yellow fever vaccination (dated by TCRdb to the late 2010s). Per the publication, the treatment or condition label means: live attenuated yellow fever vaccine strain. Library method: 5' RACE. The run used an Illumina HiSeq 2500. TCRdb passed the public sequencing reads through fastp at Q25 and MiXCR, retaining productive beta sequences. Entries that share a CDR3 protein sequence are merged under the most common genes and DNA. The sample contains 600,000 to 750,000 distinct CDR3 sequences, about 12% of them found a single time. The ten top clones hold around 14% of the sample. This specimen was PBMCs, taken on the day of the yellow fever booster vaccination. These receptors were collected from a man between 25 and 39 years old who received the YFV17D yellow fever vaccine.

The rearrangement links TRBV7-2 to TRBJ2-3; possibly TRBD2 for D (6 bases). Germline CDR1 SGHTA, CDR2 FQGNSA. The V end was cut by 4 bases, the J end by 0 bases, with 11 bases between. The CDR3 totals 15 residues. This CDR3 reads CASSYYGGSTDTQYF. CDR3 sequence (DNA): TGTGCCAGCAGCTACTACGGAGGGAGCACAGATACGCAGTATTTT. Complete variable domain (other parts from reference TRBV7-2 and TRBJ2-3): GAGVSQSPSNKVTEKGKDVELRCDPISGHTALYWYRQSLGQGLEFLIYFQGNSAPDKSGLPSDRFSAERTGGSVSTLTIQRTQQEDSAVYLCASSYYGGSTDTQYFGPGTRLTVL.

CDR3 sequence reads: CASSLETDVQETQYF. The CDR3, as DNA: TGTGCCAGCAGCTTGGAGACAGACGTTCAAGAGACCCAGTACTTC. This chain connects TRBV7-2 to TRBJ2-5; TRBD1 is a possible D gene (5 bases). The CDR3 spans 15 residues. The V gene's germline CDR1 is SGHTA and CDR2 FQGNSA. V was cut by 3 bases and J by 2 bases, with 13 bases left in between.

The V and J genes are TRBV7-9 and TRBJ2-1; D may correspond to TRBD1 or TRBD2 (5 bases each). V was shortened by 4 bases and J by 7 bases, with 14 bases between the two germline ends. The germline V gene has CDR1 SEHNR and CDR2 FQNEAQ (reference sequence). This CDR3 region has 14 residues. The CDR3 here is CASSSAGWGNEQFF. Here the CDR3 DNA reads TGTGCCAGCAGCTCGGCGGGCTGGGGGAATGAGCAGTTCTTC.

The chain recombines TRBV29-1 with TRBJ2-1; 8 bases fit TRBD1. The CDR3 has 12 residues. The trim removed 5 bases at V and 5 bases at J, leaving 2 bases unmatched. Germline V gives CDR1 SQVTM, CDR2 ANQGSEA. The CDR3: CSVRQGNNEQFF. The CDR3 coding sequence is TGCAGCGTTCGACAGGGGAACAATGAGCAGTTCTTC.

This clonotype was observed a handful of times. The V call is TRBV18, the J call TRBJ2-7, with 10 bases aligning to TRBD2. J was trimmed by 7 bases and V by 5 bases; bases with no gene match: 11. Germline V gene sequence: CDR1 KGHSH, CDR2 LQKENI. CDR3 length: 15 residues. The CDR3 here is CASSAKREGLWEQYF. The CDR3 bases are TGTGCCAGCTCAGCAAAGCGGGAGGGCCTATGGGAGCAGTACTTC.

This clonotype was counted only a few times. The V gene is TRBV5-1, the J gene TRBJ2-6, with D tentatively TRBD1 or TRBD2 (6 bases each). The CDR3 consists of 19 residues. Trimming shortened V by 6 bases and J by 0 bases, and 22 bases separated the two germline ends. Germline loops: CDR1 SGHRS, CDR2 YFSETQ. CDR3 amino acids: CASTLTGGLLTSGANVLTF. The CDR3 DNA is TGCGCCAGCACCCTAACCGGGGGCCTACTCACCTCTGGGGCCAACGTCCTGACTTTC.

The chain joins TRBV5-1 to TRBJ2-6, with D perhaps matching TRBD1 (6 bases). The germline V gene has CDR1 SGHRS and CDR2 YFSETQ. CDR3 length: 18 amino acids. The V end was cut by 6 bases, the J end by 0 bases, with 19 bases between. The CDR3 sequence: CASTLGQTFPSGANVLTF. The CDR3 nucleotides are TGCGCCAGCACCCTCGGACAGACTTTTCCCTCTGGGGCCAACGTCCTGACTTTC.

J is TRBJ2-1 and V is TRBV6-2 or TRBV6-3; D is ambiguous. The germline V and J ends were trimmed by 8 bases and 2 bases, with 10 bases remaining between them. Germline loops: CDR1 MNHEY, CDR2 SVGEGT. The CDR3 spans 13 residues. In DNA form, the CDR3 reads TGTGCCAGCGCGAAACAACCCTACAATGAGCAGTTCTTC. Its protein is CASAKQPYNEQFF.

This clonotype was seen a few times. The V gene is TRBV5-6, the J gene TRBJ2-5; perhaps TRBD1 as D (8 bases). Trimming cost V 0 bases and J 4 bases, with 13 bases left between them. This CDR3 comprises 15 residues. CDR1 is SGHDT, CDR2 YYEEEE, per germline. The CDR3 sequence: CASSLVQGGRETQYF. Written as DNA, the CDR3 is TGTGCCAGCAGCTTGGTACAGGGGGGGAGAGAGACCCAGTACTTC. The variable domain in full, completed from reference TRBV5-6 and TRBJ2-5, reads DAGVTQSPTHLIKTRGQQVTLRCSPKSGHDTVSWYQQALGQGPQFIFQYYEEEERQRGNFPDRFSGHQFPNYSSELNVNALLLGDSALYLCASSLVQGGRETQYFGPGTRLLVL.

This clonotype was counted many times. The chain links TRBV12-3 or TRBV12-4 to TRBJ2-6; 9 nucleotides line up with TRBD2. This CDR3 spans 16 amino acids. V was clipped by 7 bases and J by 0 bases; unmatched bases: 4. CDR3 nucleotide sequence: TGTGCCAGCAAAGGTAGCGGGAGCTCTGGGGCCAACGTCCTGACTTTC. Encoded protein: CASKGSGSSGANVLTF.

J is TRBJ1-6 and V is TRBV7-8; D call uncertain. V dropped 2 bases and J dropped 9 bases, with 11 bases sitting between them. Germline CDR1 reads SGHVS; CDR2 reads FQNEAQ. CDR3 size: 14 residues. CDR3: CASSLMLFGSPLHF. The CDR3 DNA reads TGTGCCAGCAGCTTAATGCTTTTCGGTTCACCCCTCCACTTT.

This clonotype has just a few counts. The genes are TRBV10-3 and TRBJ2-3; D is undetermined. CDR1 ENHRY and CDR2 SYGVKD come from the germline V gene. There are 12 residues in the CDR3. Deletions cut 8 bases from V and 5 bases from J, with 11 bases between. The CDR3 spells CAIGGQIDTQYF. The CDR3 coding sequence is TGTGCCATCGGTGGGCAGATAGATACGCAGTATTTT.

V usage is TRBV18 and J usage is TRBJ1-4; no clear D. Germline V gene data show CDR1 as KGHSH and CDR2 as LQKENI. The CDR3 runs to 12 residues. V lost 6 bases to trimming and J lost 7 bases, with 9 bases between them. The CDR3 is CASSKEGEKLFF. The CDR3 DNA follows: TGTGCCAGCTCGAAGGAGGGTGAAAAACTGTTTTTT.

This chain joins TRBV15 and TRBJ1-2; the match to TRBD1 covers 7 bases. This CDR3 comprises 15 residues. Germline assignment: CDR1 LNHNV and CDR2 YYDKDF (reference sequence). The V and J ends lost 5 bases and 3 bases, in that order; junction bases with no gene match: 9. The CDR3 nucleotides are TGTGCCACCAGCCTCTCCTTACAGGGGTACTATGGCTACACCTTC. Amino acids: CATSLSLQGYYGYTF.

This clonotype came up many times. The gene calls are TRBV11-2 and TRBJ2-3; D gene uncertain. Trimming removed 4 bases from V and 1 base from J, with 21 bases in between. The germline V gene encodes CDR1 SGHAT and CDR2 FQNNGV. The CDR3 is 18 amino acids. This CDR3 reads CASSYQRERRYGTDTQYF. The CDR3, as DNA: TGTGCCAGCAGCTACCAAAGAGAAAGGCGATATGGCACAGATACGCAGTATTTT.

V gene TRBV20-1 combines with J gene TRBJ2-5; D is unclear. Germline V gene lookup returns CDR1 DFQATT and CDR2 SNEGSKA (reference sequence). The CDR3 totals 9 residues. The CDR3: CTSVKTQYF. CDR3 nucleotide sequence: TGCACCTCGGTCAAGACCCAGTACTTC.

This clonotype was counted between two and nine times. The rearrangement joins TRBV5-1 to TRBJ2-1; 12 bases match TRBD2. Trimming took 4 bases from V and 9 from J; bases not matched to a gene: 17. This CDR3 has 18 residues. Per the germline V gene, CDR1 is SGHRS and CDR2 is YFSETQ. The DNA for the CDR3 is TGCGCCAGCAGCAGAGGCCTAGCGGGAGGGGCTCAGGTGGGTGAGCAGTTCTTC. Its translation is CASSRGLAGGAQVGEQFF.

Only a few counts were recorded for this clonotype. The chain links TRBV5-1 to TRBJ1-1; D might be TRBD1 (5 bases). Trimming took off 4 bases at V and 5 bases at J, with 18 bases between the two ends. This CDR3 has 15 residues. CDR1 is SGHRS, CDR2 YFSETQ, per germline. The CDR3 loop is CASSPVGPGGTEAFF. The CDR3 region has the DNA TGCGCCAGCAGCCCCGTGGGGCCGGGGGGGACTGAAGCTTTCTTT. Full variable domain (missing parts from reference TRBV5-1 and TRBJ1-1): KAGVTQTPRYLIKTRGQQVTLSCSPISGHRSVSWYQQTPGQGLQFLFEYFSETQRNKGNFPGRFSGRQFSNSRSEMNVSTLELGDSALYLCASSPVGPGGTEAFFGQGTRLTVV.

The chain recombines TRBV18 with TRBJ2-4; 7 bases map to TRBD2. In germline, CDR1 is KGHSH, CDR2 LQKENI. The junction had 7 bases not matched to a gene; V was cut back by 5 bases and J by 0 bases. This CDR3 has 16 residues. The CDR3 bases are TGTGCCAGCTCAGACCGCGGGGGACTAGCCAAAAACATTCAGTACTTC. The encoded protein is CASSDRGGLAKNIQYF.

The chain has TRBV5-1 and TRBJ2-3; D may match TRBD1 or TRBD2 (5 bases each). Trimming shortened V by 5 bases and J by 6 bases, and 25 bases separated the two germline ends. This CDR3 contains 17 residues. Germline CDR1 reads SGHRS; CDR2 reads YFSETQ. The CDR3 loop reads CASSRPGPILGEDTQYF. The CDR3, as DNA: TGCGCCAGCAGTCGACCCGGCCCCATCCTAGGGGAGGATACGCAGTATTTT. The entire variable domain, with the rest obtained from reference TRBV5-1 and TRBJ2-3, is as follows: KAGVTQTPRYLIKTRGQQVTLSCSPISGHRSVSWYQQTPGQGLQFLFEYFSETQRNKGNFPGRFSGRQFSNSRSEMNVSTLELGDSALYLCASSRPGPILGEDTQYFGPGTRLTVL.

The V gene is TRBV11-1, the J gene TRBJ2-3, with D perhaps matching TRBD1 or TRBD2 (6 bases each). Trimming left V 4 bases short and J 0 bases short, with 29 bases between. CDR1 is SGHAT and CDR2 is FQDESV in the germline V gene (reference sequence). This CDR3 is built from 21 residues. CDR3 residues: CASSSHKRGASAVPSTDTQYF. In DNA, the CDR3 is TGTGCCAGCAGCTCACATAAGAGGGGGGCATCGGCGGTTCCTAGCACAGATACGCAGTATTTT.

This sequence joins TRBV15 and TRBJ2-6, with unresolved D. Trimming pared 5 bases from V and 0 bases from J, leaving 8 bases between. Germline V gene lookup returns CDR1 LNHNV and CDR2 YYDKDF (reference sequence). This CDR3 is 15 amino acids long. The CDR3 bases are TGTGCCACCAGCGGGGTTTCCTCTGGGGCCAACGTCCTGACTTTC. Amino acid sequence: CATSGVSSGANVLTF.

This clonotype was found a few times. This rearrangement joins TRBV7-2 to TRBJ2-5, with D perhaps matching TRBD1 or TRBD2 (6 bases each). This CDR3 has 14 residues. V lost 4 bases and J lost 6, with 15 bases in between. Germline values: CDR1 SGHTA, CDR2 FQGNSA. The CDR3 DNA reads as TGTGCCAGCAGCTCGGGGGCTAGGGGCCAGACCCAGTACTTC. It codes for CASSSGARGQTQYF.

This clonotype has only a few counts. This chain connects TRBV29-1 to TRBJ2-1; 9 nucleotides match TRBD1. V gave up 7 bases and J gave up 0 bases; unmatched junction bases: 4. This CDR3 contains 14 residues. Germline V gene sequence: CDR1 SQVTM, CDR2 ANQGSEA. The CDR3 sequence is CSATGGTSYNEQFF. CDR3 bases: TGCAGCGCTACAGGGGGCACCTCCTACAATGAGCAGTTCTTC.

This chain links TRBV7-2 with TRBJ1-5; 8 bases are shared with TRBD1. Germline CDR1 SGHTA, CDR2 FQGNSA. The ends lost 5 bases at V and 6 bases at J; junction bases unmatched: 12. The CDR3 totals 16 residues. CDR3 in amino acids: CASSPTRDRQGQPQHF. The CDR3 bases are TGTGCCAGCAGCCCAACCCGGGACAGGCAAGGTCAGCCCCAGCATTTT. Complete variable domain (other parts from reference TRBV7-2 and TRBJ1-5): GAGVSQSPSNKVTEKGKDVELRCDPISGHTALYWYRQSLGQGLEFLIYFQGNSAPDKSGLPSDRFSAERTGGSVSTLTIQRTQQEDSAVYLCASSPTRDRQGQPQHFGDGTRLSIL.

CDR3 region: CASSPGTSGSPQETQYF. The CDR3 DNA reads TGTGCCAGCAGCCCCGGGACTAGCGGGAGTCCGCAAGAGACCCAGTACTTC. The V call is TRBV9, the J call TRBJ2-5; TRBD2 agrees at 14 bases. Per the germline V gene, CDR1 is SGDLS and CDR2 is YYNGEE. The CDR3 spans 17 residues. V lost 4 bases and J lost 2; bases outside the gene matches: 7.

This chain joins TRBV18 and TRBJ2-5, with 11 positions matching TRBD1. Germline V gene data show CDR1 as KGHSH and CDR2 as LQKENI. CDR3 length: 15 residues. V was pared by 1 base and J by 5 bases, with 3 bases of the junction left unmatched. Written as DNA, the CDR3 is TGTGCCAGCTCACCACGGACAGGGGGCGAGGAGACCCAGTACTTC. It is translated as CASSPRTGGEETQYF. Combining the CDR3 with reference TRBV18 and TRBJ2-5 gives the whole variable domain NAGVMQNPRHLVRRRGQEARLRCSPMKGHSHVYWYRQLPEEGLKFMVYLQKENIIDESGMPKERFSAEFPKEGPSILRIQQVVRGDSAAYFCASSPRTGGEETQYFGPGTRLLVL.